What follows is one T cell receptor beta chain and its context. Original methodology: Reference gene primer amplification yielded estimated nucleated cell counts. The assay was immunoSEQ multiplex PCR, and TCRdb's table has in-frame clones only and misses some. V, J and clone size are taken as reported in that table, and D and trimming were inferred from the DNA itself. The data contain 450,000 to 500,000 clones, around 90% of them singletons. This record comes from a study of blood T cell repertoires in COVID-19. The wider study: Both acute and convalescent COVID-19 samples were obtained from the United States, Italy and Spain. From T cells, B-cell-depleted T cells, or PBMCs came the material, which was cDNA or gDNA.

Two negative PCRs, clearance, or symptom resolution had been documented for recovered Cohort 3 donors. Germline values: CDR1 SEHNR, CDR2 FQNEAQ (reference sequence). The CDR3 sequence is 14 residues long. V lost 6 bases, J lost 4 bases, and 8 bases stayed unmatched. The J gene is TRBJ1-2, the V gene TRBV7-9; 7 bases line up with TRBD1. The receptor's source is a woman aged 18-35 years who had recovered from COVID-19. Material: PBMCs or T cells enriched from blood (not recorded which). This chain's CDR3 is CASSYRGPGYGYTF. The CDR3 DNA reads as TGTGCCAGCAGTTACAGGGGACCCGGCTATGGCTACACCTTC.